This paragraph reports one T cell receptor beta chain. Its target antigen remains unknown. Per-nucleotide qualities are absent, and no much larger clonotype sits a single base away. The immunoSEQ Assay, a bias-controlled multiplex PCR, was used to amplify TCRbeta CDR3 regions from genomic DNA. In the authors' own workflow: Nucleated cell counts per sample were estimated from amplification of reference gene primers within the assay. Sequence reads were collapsed and filtered to measure the absolute abundance of every unique TCRbeta CDR3 rearrangement. Productive Simpson clonality was computed per sample as the square root of Simpson's diversity index over productive rearrangements. The clones in this table, taken by TCRdb from immuneACCESS, are in-frame only. Not every clone is retained; where verified, under half of the shortfall comes from an unresolved V gene, and the cause of the rest is unknown. From that table come the V and J calls and clone size; the DNA was used to work out D and trimming. The sample contains around 75,000 clones, 65% to 85% of them found a single time. More than 10% of the sample is taken by the ten largest.

The germline V gene provides CDR1 MNHNS and CDR2 SASEGT. The CDR3 holds 15 amino acids from the cysteine to the phenylalanine. Only CDR3 DNA is held: 45 bases, read in frame from base 1. A distance of 9 bases separates the germline ends of V and J, which lose 2 bases and 1 base respectively. In Seattle, one collaborating source enrolled patients while the infection was active and tracked those patients longitudinally over the course of disease. Each collaborating institution followed its own protocols to collect whole blood in K2EDTA tubes. For TCRbeta analysis, collaborators shipped samples in one of three forms: frozen whole blood, isolated PBMCs, or DNA extracted from either of those sample types. The data belong to a study of blood T cell repertoires in COVID-19 (dated by TCRdb to about 2020). Background on the whole study: The collaborator samples originated in the United States, Italy and Spain and spanned the acute and convalescent phases of COVID-19. The dataset comprised deeply sampled blood TCRbeta repertoires from subjects exposed to, actively infected with, or recovered from COVID-19. The samples were drawn from two sources: the first 160 participants of the ongoing ImmuneRACE study, and over 950 subjects contributed by 6 global collaborators. Nearly every sample came with metadata listing a de-identified subject ID, COVID-19 status, age in years and sex. The repertoires were made available in a free public database intended to serve as a resource for research on the immune response to SARS-CoV-2. Where HLA class I and class II types were available, the types were taken from metadata supplied by the sample provider, not from assay-based typing. The material from the prospective study consisted of cDNA or gDNA derived from T cells, B-cell-depleted T cells, or PBMCs. Study-wide findings and limitations: Clinical and demographic metadata were provided uncurated, with the amount varying by source and participant.

Here the chain combines TRBV6-1 and TRBJ1-5; the D gene remains uncertain. This clonotype was sampled from a man over 45 with COVID-19, enrolled during active disease. Sample: peripheral blood. CDR3 region: CASSESGRSNQPQHF. The nucleotides read TGTGCCAGCAGTGAATCTGGGAGAAGCAATCAGCCCCAGCATTTT.